These 28 T cell receptor beta chains were all obtained from the same sample, sequenced in a study of CD8 T cells in ankylosing spondylitis. MiXCR, applied by TCRdb to the 5' RACE reads, yields one record per CDR3 protein. The table includes about 150,000 distinct CDR3 sequences, around 45% detected once. The sequenced material came from synovial fluid, either unsorted or a sorted T cell fraction (not recorded which). These receptors all come from a male donor with ankylosing spondylitis.

The chain links TRBV10-3 to TRBJ2-1, with 9 bases identical to TRBD2. The trim removed 2 bases at V and 1 base at J, leaving 12 bases unmatched. This CDR3 region has 19 residues. Germline CDR1 is ENHRY and CDR2 is SYGVKD. The CDR3 nucleotides are TGTGCCATCAGTGAGATAGCGGGAGTAGGGTCAGGTTCCTACAATGAGCAGTTCTTC. It yields the protein CAISEIAGVGSGSYNEQFF.

This chain links TRBV28 with TRBJ1-1; 8 positions match TRBD1. The germline CDR1 and CDR2 sequences are MDHEN and SYDVKM. Losses at the gene ends were 5 bases for V and 1 base for J; bases not matched to a gene: 6. The CDR3 contains 15 residues. The CDR3 nucleotides read TGTGCCAGCAGTCCGCCGGGACAGGAGAACACTGAAGCTTTCTTT. This translates into CASSPPGQENTEAFF. The full variable domain, in which reference TRBV28 and TRBJ1-1 provide the parts outside the CDR3, is DVKVTQSSRYLVKRTGEKVFLECVQDMDHENMFWYRQDPGLGLRLIYFSYDVKMKEKGDIPEGYSVSREKKERFSLILESASTNQTSMYLCASSPPGQENTEAFFGQGTRLTVV.

As DNA, the CDR3 is TGTGCCAGCAGCTTAGACCTGGGGTGGATCACTGAAGCTTTCTTT. It specifies CASSLDLGWITEAFF. The chain couples TRBV11-2 to TRBJ1-1; unclear D gene. V was shortened by 0 bases and J by 4 bases, with 12 bases between the two germline ends. Germline V gene sequence: CDR1 SGHAT, CDR2 FQNNGV. This CDR3 spans 15 amino acids.

This chain connects TRBV6-5 to TRBJ2-5; no clear D. CDR1 MNHEY and CDR2 SVGAGI come from the germline V gene. Trimming shortened V by 8 bases and J by 5 bases, and 12 bases separated the two germline ends. This CDR3 spans 12 amino acids. CDR3 nucleotide sequence: TGTGCCAGCGGCCAGCTGGAGGAGACCCAGTACTTC. This sequence encodes CASGQLEETQYF.

The rearrangement joins TRBV7-2 to TRBJ1-6; no clear D gene. V lost 3 bases and J lost 3, with 9 bases in between. This CDR3 has 15 amino acids. The germline V gene encodes CDR1 SGHTA and CDR2 FQGNSA. The CDR3: CASSFGPYYNSPLHF. The CDR3 coding sequence is TGTGCCAGCAGCTTTGGCCCCTACTATAATTCACCCCTCCACTTT.

The V and J genes are TRBV2 and TRBJ2-2; D is undetermined. This CDR3 comprises 17 residues. CDR1 and CDR2 (germline): SNHLY, FYNNEI. V was cut by 6 bases and J by 3 bases, with 20 bases left in between. The CDR3 spells CASSETTSRAYTGELFF. CDR3 DNA: TGTGCCAGCAGCGAAACCACCTCTAGGGCGTACACCGGGGAGCTGTTTTTT.

The rearrangement links TRBV5-4 to TRBJ2-1; TRBD1 aligns across 8 bases. CDR1 is SGHNT, CDR2 YYREEE, per germline (reference sequence). The V gene end was trimmed by 0 bases and the J gene end by 7 bases; junction bases not matched to a gene: 6. The length of the CDR3 is 15 residues. CDR3 sequence reads: CASSLGTGCGNEQFF. In nucleotides, the CDR3 is TGTGCCAGCAGCTTGGGGACAGGGTGTGGTAATGAGCAGTTCTTC.

V usage is TRBV28 and J usage is TRBJ1-1, with 9 bases that match TRBD1. J gave up 0 bases and V 3 bases, and 14 bases lay outside the gene matches. Germline loops: CDR1 MDHEN, CDR2 SYDVKM. The CDR3 is made up of 19 amino acids. The CDR3 region is CASSFPPIGTGPLNTEAFF. CDR3 DNA sequence: TGTGCCAGCAGTTTCCCCCCGATTGGGACAGGGCCCCTGAACACTGAAGCTTTCTTT.

The table lists this clonotype with many counts. CDR3 amino acids: CASSLETGLYEQYF. The DNA of the CDR3 is TGCGCCAGCAGCTTGGAGACAGGGTTATACGAGCAGTACTTC. The rearrangement uses TRBV5-1 and TRBJ2-7; 7 nucleotides line up with TRBD1. V lost 0 bases and J lost 4; bases outside the gene matches: 4. Germline V CDR1 and CDR2: SGHRS, YFSETQ. The CDR3 extends over 14 amino acids.

The chain uses TRBV25-1 and TRBJ1-2, with a tentative D call TRBD1 (6 bases). The length of the CDR3 is 15 residues. Germline assignment: CDR1 MGHDK and CDR2 SYGVNS. Trimming removed 1 base at V and 5 bases at J, with 14 bases between. The DNA of the CDR3 is TGTGCCAGCAGTGAATCGACAGGAAGCGGTTATGGCTACACCTTC. Amino acid sequence: CASSESTGSGYGYTF.

The chain uses TRBV4-3 and TRBJ2-6; D ambiguous. Trimming cost V 0 bases and J 0 bases, with 6 bases left between them. The CDR3 extends over 16 amino acids. CDR1 is LGHNA, CDR2 YSLEER, per germline. CDR3 in amino acids: CASSQETGSGANVLTF. The CDR3 coding sequence is TGCGCCAGCAGCCAAGAGACCGGCTCTGGGGCCAACGTCCTGACTTTC.

The chain joins TRBV6-5 to TRBJ1-5, with TRBD1 matching over 7 bases. V shed 5 bases and J 5 bases; nucleotides not matched to a gene: 6. CDR1 and CDR2 (germline): MNHEY, SVGAGI. The CDR3 is made up of 14 amino acids. The CDR3 sequence is CASSHDREDQPQHF. CDR3 in DNA: TGTGCCAGCAGTCACGACAGGGAAGATCAGCCCCAGCATTTT.

This clonotype was found a few times. This rearrangement joins TRBV2 to TRBJ2-2; the match to TRBD1 covers 7 bases. Unmatched junction bases numbered 2, after V lost 3 bases and J lost 1 base. The germline V gene encodes CDR1 SNHLY and CDR2 FYNNEI. The CDR3 has 15 residues. CDR3 sequence (DNA): TGTGCCAGCAGTGAGGGGACAGTGAACACCGGGGAGCTGTTTTTT. The encoded protein is CASSEGTVNTGELFF. Combining the CDR3 with reference TRBV2 and TRBJ2-2 gives the whole variable domain EPEVTQTPSHQVTQMGQEVILRCVPISNHLYFYWYRQILGQKVEFLVSFYNNEISEKSEIFDDQFSVERPDGSNFTLKIRSTKLEDSAMYFCASSEGTVNTGELFFGEGSRLTVL.

This sequence joins TRBV7-4 and TRBJ2-1, with 8 bases matching TRBD2. Germline lookup yields CDR1 SGHVT and CDR2 SQSDAQ. The trim removed 5 bases at V and 4 bases at J, leaving 4 bases unmatched. The CDR3 length is 14 residues. The CDR3 loop reads CASSPGLVYNEQFF. The CDR3 nucleotides are TGTGCCAGCAGCCCGGGACTAGTTTACAATGAGCAGTTCTTC.

The chain links TRBV6-2 or TRBV6-3 to TRBJ2-5; TRBD2 matches 15 bases. Trimming cost V 4 bases and J 5 bases; bases outside gene matches: 2. The germline V gene has CDR1 MNHEY and CDR2 SVGEGT. This CDR3 spans 15 amino acids. The CDR3 sequence: CASSWTSGGAETQYF. In DNA form, the CDR3 reads TGTGCCAGCAGTTGGACTAGCGGGGGGGCCGAGACCCAGTACTTC.

The rearrangement uses TRBV20-1 and TRBJ2-3; 13 nucleotides match TRBD2. V lost 5 bases to trimming and J lost 2 bases; unmatched junction nucleotides: 13. Germline V CDR1 and CDR2: DFQATT, SNEGSKA (reference sequence). CDR3 size: 18 residues. The CDR3 is CSAEGGLAGRVDTDTQYF. DNA of the CDR3: TGCAGTGCTGAAGGGGGACTAGCGGGAAGGGTGGACACAGATACGCAGTATTTT.

The CDR3 loop reads CASSLLPTGKNTEAFF. The DNA for the CDR3 is TGTGCCAGCAGCTTATTACCAACAGGGAAGAACACTGAAGCTTTCTTT. The genes are TRBV5-5 and TRBJ1-1, with D tentatively TRBD1 (6 bases). V lost 2 bases to trimming and J lost 1 base, with 15 bases between them. Germline V gives CDR1 SGHKS, CDR2 YYEKEE (reference sequence). The CDR3 loop spans 16 amino acids.

Here the CDR3 reads CASSPLMVQLGTYEQYF. CDR3 in DNA: TGTGCCAGCAGCCCCCTGATGGTTCAGTTAGGGACCTACGAGCAGTACTTC. V usage is TRBV7-9 and J usage is TRBJ2-7; D gene ambiguous. The CDR3 has 17 amino acids. Trimming cost V 5 bases and J 2 bases, with 22 bases left between them. The V gene's germline CDR1 is SEHNR and CDR2 FQNEAQ (reference sequence).

This CDR3 reads CASSEGGGGSYNEQFF. The CDR3 coding sequence is TGTGCCAGCAGTGAAGGTGGGGGGGGCTCCTACAATGAGCAGTTCTTC. This chain connects TRBV6-1 to TRBJ2-1, with TRBD2 matching 7 bases. Germline CDR1 reads MNHNS; CDR2 reads SASEGT. This CDR3 region has 16 residues. V shed 1 base, J shed 0 bases, and the junction held 3 bases outside the gene matches.

The rearrangement links TRBV10-2 to TRBJ1-5; D not certain. This CDR3 is 15 amino acids long. Germline CDR1 and CDR2: WSHSY and SAAADI. Trimming stripped 0 bases from V and 5 bases from J, with 11 bases between. The CDR3 region is CASSESMQIYQPQHF. The CDR3 nucleotides are TGCGCCAGCAGTGAGTCTATGCAGATATATCAGCCCCAGCATTTT.

The J gene is TRBJ2-7, the V gene TRBV7-6; D is possibly TRBD1 or TRBD2 (5 bases each). Germline CDR1 reads SGHVS; CDR2 reads FNYEAQ. V lost 1 base, J lost 2 bases, and 9 bases lay in between. The CDR3 runs 14 residues. DNA for the CDR3: TGTGCCAGCAGCTTAGGGGACCCGGCCTACGAGCAGTACTTC. This gives the protein CASSLGDPAYEQYF.

This clonotype was observed a few times. The chain employs TRBV2 and TRBJ1-1; D gene ambiguous. V was trimmed by 5 bases and J by 0 bases, leaving 13 bases between them. The CDR3 is made up of 15 amino acids. CDR1 SNHLY and CDR2 FYNNEI come from the germline V gene. The CDR3 reads CASSLRNRMNTEAFF. The CDR3 DNA sequence: TGTGCCAGCAGTCTCAGGAATAGAATGAACACTGAAGCTTTCTTT.

The chain joins TRBV15 to TRBJ2-6; D ambiguous. V was trimmed by 4 bases and J by 1 base, leaving 11 bases between them. The germline V gene has CDR1 LNHNV and CDR2 YYDKDF (reference sequence). The CDR3 spans 16 residues. The CDR3 region is CATSTTVGSGANVLTF. The CDR3 bases are TGTGCCACCAGCACCACAGTGGGGTCTGGGGCCAACGTCCTGACTTTC.

This clonotype is labeled as medium-sized (0.01 to 0.1%). The V call is TRBV20-1, the J call TRBJ1-2; D may be TRBD1 (6 bases). CDR3 length equals 14 residues. Germline loops: CDR1 DFQATT, CDR2 SNEGSKA (reference sequence). Trimming removed 0 bases at V and 4 bases at J, with 12 bases between. This CDR3 is CSARDYRAVYGYTF. The CDR3 bases are TGCAGTGCTAGAGATTACAGGGCTGTCTATGGCTACACCTTC.

V and J are TRBV5-1 and TRBJ2-5; perhaps TRBD2 as D (5 bases). Looked up from germline, CDR1 is SGHRS and CDR2 is YFSETQ. This CDR3 is 14 amino acids long. With 4 bases removed from V and 7 bases from J, the gap between germline ends came to 17 bases. This chain's CDR3 is CASSARTRRATQYF. In DNA, the CDR3 is TGCGCCAGCAGCGCACGGACGCGGCGGGCGACCCAGTACTTC.

The chain carries TRBV4-1 and TRBJ2-7, with D perhaps matching TRBD2 (5 bases). The CDR3 is made up of 15 amino acids. Per germline, CDR1 MGHRA and CDR2 YSYEKL. Trimming pared 0 bases from V and 2 bases from J, leaving 11 bases between. The CDR3 loop reads CASSQEIEGAYEQYF. CDR3 sequence (DNA): TGCGCCAGCAGCCAAGAGATTGAGGGAGCCTACGAGCAGTACTTC.

The sample holds a few counts of this clonotype. The chain has TRBV7-9 and TRBJ2-7, with D maybe TRBD2 (6 bases). Germline CDR1 reads SEHNR; CDR2 reads FQNEAQ (reference sequence). Trimming took off 3 bases at V and 7 bases at J, with 16 bases between the two ends. CDR3 length: 14 residues. The CDR3 region has the DNA TGTGCCAGCAGCTTGGGACTCCCAACGGGTGAGCAGTACTTC. It translates to CASSLGLPTGEQYF.

This clonotype has only one observation. The J gene is TRBJ2-1, the V gene TRBV21-1; TRBD1, the table's D call, lacks a check against the DNA. TRBV21-1 counts as a pseudogene. CDR3 length: 17 residues. This CDR3 is CASSKNYRDRGFHEQFF. As DNA, the CDR3 is TGTGCCAGCAGCAAAAATTACCGGGACAGGGGTTTCCATGAGCAGTTCTTC.